Included here is one T cell receptor (beta chain) sequence, with context. The junction differs from germline at one of its ends, possibly a read error. Source study methods: It was from reference gene primer amplification that nucleated cell counts were estimated. Libraries were prepared by immunoSEQ multiplex PCR; TCRdb keeps only in-frame clonotypes and omits some of them. The D gene and trimming were derived from the DNA, and the V and J assignments and clone size from that table. In the table there are approximately 120,000 clones, 75% to 85% of which are singletons. These data are taken from a study of blood T cell repertoires in COVID-19. Study-wide context: The origin of the acute and convalescent COVID-19 samples was the United States, Italy and Spain. T cells, B-cell-depleted T cells, or PBMCs supplied cDNA or gDNA.

The V gene's germline CDR1 is MNHNS and CDR2 SASEGT. The CDR3 length is 14 residues. This clonotype was sampled from a woman of 80 years or more with active or convalescent COVID-19. The V and J genes are TRBV6-1 and TRBJ2-5, with 9 nucleotides matching TRBD2. The sequencing input was peripheral blood. The DNA of the CDR3 is TGTACCAGCAGTGAGACTAGCGGTAGGGGGACCCAGTACTTC. Its translation: CTSSETSGRGTQYF.